Sequencing of this TCR beta chain was carried out in a study of response to subunit inactivated influenza vaccine. The study, taken as a whole, reports: New T cells are recruited in small numbers by each seasonal influenza vaccination, according to the authors' suggestion.

Germline CDR1 and CDR2: DFQATT and SNEGSKA (reference sequence). The CDR3 is made up of 14 amino acids. V was pared by 0 bases and J by 6 bases, with 6 bases of the junction left unmatched. TCRdb reprocessed the RT-PCR reads via MiXCR and lists one record per CDR3 protein. The sample has some 300,000 distinct CDR3 sequences, around 20% seen once. At least ten counts were recorded for this clonotype. Its target is unknown. The gene calls are TRBV20-1 and TRBJ1-2; TRBD1 aligns across 8 bases. The sequence came from a man between 50 and 75 years old who received an inactivated influenza vaccine. The starting material was PBMCs from blood, obtained about 20 months after vaccination. The CDR3 bases are TGCAGTGCTAGAGATGGACAGGGCGGGGATGGCTACACCTTC. Translation gives CSARDGQGGDGYTF.